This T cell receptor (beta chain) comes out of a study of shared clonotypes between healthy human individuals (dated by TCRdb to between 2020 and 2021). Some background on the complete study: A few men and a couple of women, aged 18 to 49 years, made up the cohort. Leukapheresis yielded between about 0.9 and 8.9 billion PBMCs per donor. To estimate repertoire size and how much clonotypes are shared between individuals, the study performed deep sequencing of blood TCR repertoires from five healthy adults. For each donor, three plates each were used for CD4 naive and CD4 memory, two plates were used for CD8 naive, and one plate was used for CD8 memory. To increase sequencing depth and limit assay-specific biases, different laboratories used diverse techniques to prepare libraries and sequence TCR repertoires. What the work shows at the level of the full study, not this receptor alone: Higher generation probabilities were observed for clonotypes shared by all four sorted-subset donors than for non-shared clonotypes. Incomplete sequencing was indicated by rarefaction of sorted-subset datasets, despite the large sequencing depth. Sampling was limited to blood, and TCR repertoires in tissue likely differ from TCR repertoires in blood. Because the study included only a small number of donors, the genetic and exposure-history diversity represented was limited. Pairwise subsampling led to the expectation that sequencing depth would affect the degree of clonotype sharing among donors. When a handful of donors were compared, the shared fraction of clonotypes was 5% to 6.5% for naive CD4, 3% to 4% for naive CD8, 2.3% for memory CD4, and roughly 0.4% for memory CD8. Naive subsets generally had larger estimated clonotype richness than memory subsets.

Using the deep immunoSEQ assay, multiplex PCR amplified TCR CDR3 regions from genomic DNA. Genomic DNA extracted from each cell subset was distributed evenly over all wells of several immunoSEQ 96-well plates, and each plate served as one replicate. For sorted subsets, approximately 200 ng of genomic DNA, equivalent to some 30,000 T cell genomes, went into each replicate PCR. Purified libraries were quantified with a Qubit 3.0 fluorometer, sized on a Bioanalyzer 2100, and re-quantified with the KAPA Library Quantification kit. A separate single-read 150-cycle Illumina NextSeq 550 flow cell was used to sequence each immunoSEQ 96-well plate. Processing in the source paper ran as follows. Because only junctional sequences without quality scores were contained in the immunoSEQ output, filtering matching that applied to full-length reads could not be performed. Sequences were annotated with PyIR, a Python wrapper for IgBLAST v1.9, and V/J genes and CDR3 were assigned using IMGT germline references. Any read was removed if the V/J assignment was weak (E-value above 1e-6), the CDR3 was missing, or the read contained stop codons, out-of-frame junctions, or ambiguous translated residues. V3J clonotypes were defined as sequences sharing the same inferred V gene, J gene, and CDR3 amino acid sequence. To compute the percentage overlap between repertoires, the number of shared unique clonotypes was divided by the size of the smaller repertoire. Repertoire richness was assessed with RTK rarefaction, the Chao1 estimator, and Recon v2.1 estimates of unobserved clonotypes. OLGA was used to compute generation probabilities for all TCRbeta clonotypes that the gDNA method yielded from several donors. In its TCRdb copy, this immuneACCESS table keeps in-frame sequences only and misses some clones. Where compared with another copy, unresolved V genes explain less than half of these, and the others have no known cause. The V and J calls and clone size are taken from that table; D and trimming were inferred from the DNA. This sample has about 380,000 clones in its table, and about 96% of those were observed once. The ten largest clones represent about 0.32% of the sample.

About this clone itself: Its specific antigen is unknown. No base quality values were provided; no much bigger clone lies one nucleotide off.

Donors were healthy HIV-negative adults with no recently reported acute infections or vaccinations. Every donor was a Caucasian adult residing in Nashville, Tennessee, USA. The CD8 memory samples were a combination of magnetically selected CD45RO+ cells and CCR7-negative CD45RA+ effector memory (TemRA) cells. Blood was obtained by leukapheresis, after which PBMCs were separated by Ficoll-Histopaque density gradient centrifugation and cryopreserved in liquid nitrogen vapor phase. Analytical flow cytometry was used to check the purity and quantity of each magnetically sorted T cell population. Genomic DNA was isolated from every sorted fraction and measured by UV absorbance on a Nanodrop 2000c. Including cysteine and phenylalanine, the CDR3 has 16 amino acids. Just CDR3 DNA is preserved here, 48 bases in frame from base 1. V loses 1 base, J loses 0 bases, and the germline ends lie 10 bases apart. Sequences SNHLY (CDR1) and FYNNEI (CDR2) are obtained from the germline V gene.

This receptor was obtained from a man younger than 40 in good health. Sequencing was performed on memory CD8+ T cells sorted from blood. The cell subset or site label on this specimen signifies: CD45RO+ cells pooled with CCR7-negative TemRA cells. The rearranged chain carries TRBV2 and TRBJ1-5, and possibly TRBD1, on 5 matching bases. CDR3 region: CASSEGGDYSNQPQHF. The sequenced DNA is TGTGCCAGCAGTGAAGGGGGGGACTATAGCAATCAGCCCCAGCATTTT.